What follows are 18 T cell receptor beta chains derived from one specimen sequenced in a study of cytomegalovirus exposure and HLA in healthy donors (dated by TCRdb to 2016 to 2017). The library was made by the immunoSEQ multiplex PCR assay. The multiplex PCR relied on a mix of 60 forward primers for TCR Vbeta segments and 13 reverse primers for TCR Jbeta segments. TCRdb stores this immuneACCESS table with in-frame sequences only. Part of the clones is absent; in the studies checked, under half of the shortfall reflects unresolved V genes, and no reason is known for the rest. The sample data list around 98,000 clones, and 60% to 80% of these were observed just once. Of the sample, roughly 3.8% is held by the ten largest clones. Sequencing was done on a sample of PBMCs. The receptors here all came from a woman in her 40s in good health and CMV-seronegative.

This rearrangement joins TRBV11-2 to TRBJ2-7; D may be TRBD2 (5 bases). The CDR3 sequence is 16 residues long. Trimming shortened V by 1 base and J by 2 bases, and 15 bases separated the two germline ends. Germline V gene sequence: CDR1 SGHAT, CDR2 FQNNGV. This CDR3 is CASSLGEYSLTYEQYF. CDR3 nucleotides: TGTGCCAGCAGCTTAGGGGAGTACTCACTTACCTACGAGCAGTACTTC.

CDR3 region: CASSSAGGRGEKLFF. The CDR3 DNA reads TGTGCCAGCAGCTCGGCCGGGGGGCGGGGTGAAAAACTGTTTTTT. The rearrangement joins TRBV13 to TRBJ1-4, with D maybe TRBD1 (6 bases). In germline, CDR1 is PRHDT, CDR2 FYEKMQ (reference sequence). The CDR3 sequence is 15 residues long. V was shortened by 4 bases and J by 7 bases, with 16 bases between the two germline ends.

This rearrangement joins TRBV27 to TRBJ1-5; TRBD1 agrees at 8 bases. V gave up 7 bases and J gave up 7 bases; unmatched junction bases: 9. CDR1 MNHEY and CDR2 SMNVEV come from the germline V gene (reference sequence). The length of the CDR3 is 14 residues. CDR3 sequence: CASKETGVKQPQHF. The CDR3 bases are TGTGCCAGCAAGGAGACAGGGGTGAAACAGCCCCAGCATTTT.

The genes are TRBV28 and TRBJ2-7, with TRBD2 identical over 8 bases. Per germline, CDR1 MDHEN and CDR2 SYDVKM. V lost 8 bases, J lost 2 bases, and 8 bases stayed unmatched. The CDR3 extends over 14 amino acids. CDR3 loop: CASESGGDTYEQYF. The CDR3 DNA sequence: TGTGCCAGCGAATCCGGGGGGGATACCTACGAGCAGTACTTC.

The genes are TRBV10-2 and TRBJ1-2; D uncertain. V dropped 0 bases and J dropped 3 bases, with 5 bases sitting between them. The CDR3 spans 13 residues. Germline V gives CDR1 WSHSY, CDR2 SAAADI. CDR3 nucleotide sequence: TGCGCCAGCAGTGAGTCGCGGGACTATGGCTACACCTTC. This gives the protein CASSESRDYGYTF.

About this clone: Other nucleotide sequences from this sample produce the same CDR3. This chain joins TRBV4-3 and TRBJ2-1; 8 positions match TRBD1. With V trimmed by 1 base and J by 3 bases, 5 bases remained unmatched. Germline values: CDR1 LGHNA, CDR2 YSLEER. The CDR3 sequence is 16 residues long. The CDR3 loop reads CASSQVAGGLYNEQFF. The CDR3 DNA follows: TGCGCCAGCAGCCAAGTAGCAGGGGGCCTCTACAATGAGCAGTTCTTC.

The chain employs TRBV19 and TRBJ1-1; D is undetermined. Germline V gene lookup returns CDR1 LNHDA and CDR2 SQIVND (reference sequence). V dropped 4 bases and J dropped 0 bases, with 6 bases sitting between them. The CDR3 totals 13 residues. CDR3 sequence reads: CASSTTMNTEAFF. In nucleotides, the CDR3 is TGTGCCAGTAGTACTACCATGAACACTGAAGCTTTCTTT.

J is TRBJ1-4 and V is TRBV6-5, with D tentatively TRBD1 (6 bases). Looked up from germline, CDR1 is MNHEY and CDR2 is SVGAGI. The CDR3 contains 14 residues. The V end was cut by 7 bases, the J end by 7 bases, with 16 bases between. The CDR3 region has the DNA TGTGCCAGCACCCGGGCGGGGGGCAGTGAAAAACTGTTTTTT. This encodes CASTRAGGSEKLFF.

This chain uses TRBV7-9 with TRBJ2-1, with D tentatively TRBD1 (5 bases). Looked up from germline, CDR1 is SEHNR and CDR2 is FQNEAQ (reference sequence). This CDR3 is built from 15 residues. Trimming cost V 2 bases and J 0 bases, with 8 bases left between them. In nucleotides, the CDR3 is TGTGCCAGCAGCTTACGGCAGGGCTCCTACAATGAGCAGTTCTTC. Protein product: CASSLRQGSYNEQFF.

This clone was observed a handful of times. V gene TRBV10-3 combines with J gene TRBJ2-1; 7 bases line up with TRBD2. Looked up from germline, CDR1 is ENHRY and CDR2 is SYGVKD. This CDR3 comprises 16 residues. Germline trimming cut 2 bases from V and 2 bases from J; bases unmatched to any gene: 6. The CDR3 is CAISERGENPYNEQFF. As DNA, the CDR3 is TGTGCCATCAGTGAGCGGGGGGAGAACCCCTACAATGAGCAGTTCTTC.

The chain joins TRBV5-1 to TRBJ1-1; 8 bases are shared with TRBD1. Germline assignment: CDR1 SGHRS and CDR2 YFSETQ. CDR3 length equals 13 residues. V was pared by 4 bases and J by 4 bases, with 3 bases of the junction left unmatched. CDR3 sequence (DNA): TGCGCCAGCAGCCGAGACAGGGGCACTGAAGCTTTCTTT. Its protein product is CASSRDRGTEAFF.

The gene calls are TRBV7-9 and TRBJ2-7, with a weak D call TRBD2 (5 bases). V was shortened by 2 bases and J by 0 bases, with 8 bases between the two germline ends. The germline V gene encodes CDR1 SEHNR and CDR2 FQNEAQ (reference sequence). This CDR3 contains 14 residues. CDR3 in DNA: TGTGCCAGCAGCTTACGTGACTACTCCTACGAGCAGTACTTC. Its translation is CASSLRDYSYEQYF.

The count of this clone is one. CDR3 region: CASSLIVRGEGNEKLFF. CDR3 coding DNA: TGCGCCAGCAGCTTGATTGTCAGAGGAGAGGGTAATGAAAAACTGTTTTTT. The rearrangement joins TRBV5-1 to TRBJ1-4; D remains ambiguous. The V gene lost 1 base and the J gene lost 4 bases, with 17 bases spanning the gap. Germline values: CDR1 SGHRS, CDR2 YFSETQ. There are 17 residues in the CDR3.

The chain couples TRBV18 to TRBJ1-6; 8 nucleotides agree with TRBD1. This CDR3 has 16 amino acids. The V and J ends lost 4 bases and 7 bases, in that order; junction bases with no gene match: 9. In germline, CDR1 is KGHSH, CDR2 LQKENI. In DNA form, the CDR3 reads TGTGCCAGCTCACAGACGGGGACAGGTGTGAATTCACCCCTCCACTTT. Encoded protein: CASSQTGTGVNSPLHF.

The chain carries TRBV20-1 and TRBJ2-3, with D maybe TRBD2 (5 bases). This CDR3 has 11 amino acids. The germline gives CDR1 DFQATT, CDR2 SNEGSKA (reference sequence). V was pared by 7 bases and J by 2 bases, with 7 bases between. Here the CDR3 DNA reads TGCAGTGTCGGGGACACAGATACGCAGTATTTT. As protein: CSVGDTDTQYF.

V gene TRBV28 combines with J gene TRBJ1-2; TRBD1 matches 8 bases. In germline, CDR1 is MDHEN, CDR2 SYDVKM. V trimming: 5 bases; J trimming: 4 bases; junction bases outside the gene matches: 6. This CDR3 is 14 amino acids long. The CDR3 bases are TGTGCCAGCAGTAGCAGGGGGCAGGTCTATGGCTACACCTTC. This gives the protein CASSSRGQVYGYTF.

This chain connects TRBV7-2 to TRBJ1-2; TRBD1 matches at 7 bases. The CDR3 is 16 amino acids. Trimming took 0 bases from V and 4 from J; bases not matched to a gene: 8. Per germline, CDR1 SGHTA and CDR2 FQGNSA. CDR3 coding DNA: TGTGCCAGCAGCTTAGCCCCAGGGCAGGGGGGCTATGGCTACACCTTC. It specifies CASSLAPGQGGYGYTF.

CDR3 nucleotides: TGTGCCAGCAGCCAAGAGGCGGGTGGAGGGGCCAACGTCCTGACTTTC. Translated: CASSQEAGGGANVLTF. This sequence joins TRBV4-2 and TRBJ2-6; possibly TRBD2 for D (5 bases). This CDR3 spans 16 amino acids. Germline V gene lookup returns CDR1 LGHNA and CDR2 YNFKEQ. V lost 0 bases, J lost 4 bases, and 10 bases lay in between.